This T cell receptor beta chain came from a study of metastatic and nonmetastatic thyroid tumors. As for the study in general: Repertoires of blood and of tissue (tumor or nodule) from malignant and benign thyroid patients were compared. Study-wide findings and caveats: Benign nodules reportedly had significantly lower TCR beta diversity than malignant thyroid tumors in blood and tumor.

A remark on this clone: Its antigen is as yet unknown.

Before thyroid surgery, none of the patients had received any treatment. The CDR3 spans 14 residues. From germline, CDR1 is MNHNS and CDR2 SASEGT. The V gene lost 9 bases and the J gene lost 9 bases, with 18 bases spanning the gap. Authors' analysis steps: CDR3 differences across clinicopathological groups were used to build a distant-metastasis classifier for papillary thyroid cancer. Using MiXCR, TCRdb re-called clones from the PCR reads. The V and J calls were determined by TCRdb, not by the authors. This table holds 7,000 or so clones, under 35% found once. This clonotype originated in a male donor with papillary thyroid cancer or a benign thyroid nodule (not recorded which). Some clones in this sample may be carry-over from other donors' samples. The chain recombines TRBV6-1 with TRBJ1-6; no clear D gene. The sample consisted of adjacent normal tissue. CDR3 sequence (DNA): TGTGCCAGTAGTACGGCACTGGTGATTTCACCCCTCCACTTT. Protein product: CASSTALVISPLHF.